Following are 32 T cell receptor beta chains from one sample sequenced in a study of blood T cell repertoires in COVID-19. The method was immunoSEQ multiplex PCR; TCRdb's version includes in-frame clones alone and lacks a portion of them. The sample shows about 270,000 clones, just under 90% of them seen only once. The specimen sequenced was PBMCs or T cells enriched from blood (not recorded which). Receptors originate from a woman in her thirties with acute COVID-19.

This chain joins TRBV28 and TRBJ1-3; D is unclear. Deletions cut 3 bases from V and 0 bases from J, with 9 bases between. This CDR3 comprises 15 residues. Germline values: CDR1 MDHEN, CDR2 SYDVKM. The CDR3 DNA reads as TGTGCCAGCAGTTTCGCAGTAATCTCTGGAAACACCATATATTTT. This encodes CASSFAVISGNTIYF.

This clone was recorded a few times. The V gene is TRBV4-2, the J gene TRBJ2-2; D not certain. Germline CDR1 LGHNA, CDR2 YNFKEQ. V shed 0 bases and J shed 2 bases, with 13 bases lying between them. CDR3 length: 17 amino acids. CDR3 nucleotide sequence: TGTGCCAGCAGCCAAGATCTGGGCCGAATTAACACCGGGGAGCTGTTTTTT. This sequence encodes CASSQDLGRINTGELFF.

The rearrangement joins TRBV9 to TRBJ2-7; weak D call: TRBD1 (5 bases). This CDR3 region has 14 residues. Germline CDR1 and CDR2: SGDLS and YYNGEE. Trimming pared 0 bases from V and 6 bases from J, leaving 13 bases between. In DNA, the CDR3 is TGTGCCAGCAGCGTAGGCAGGGCTCTGGGCGAGCAGTACTTC. Protein product: CASSVGRALGEQYF.

CDR3 amino acids: CASSSATGANTEAFF. CDR3 in DNA: TGTGCCAGCAGCTCCGCGACAGGGGCCAACACTGAAGCTTTCTTT. The chain has TRBV5-4 and TRBJ1-1; TRBD1 agrees at 8 bases. This CDR3 spans 15 amino acids. V was pared by 3 bases and J by 2 bases, with 6 bases of the junction left unmatched. CDR1 SGHNT and CDR2 YYREEE come from the germline V gene (reference sequence).

The chain recombines TRBV2 with TRBJ2-1, with D perhaps TRBD1 (6 bases). The CDR3 is 12 amino acids. Trimming pared 11 bases from V and 2 bases from J, leaving 10 bases between. Germline CDR1 is SNHLY and CDR2 is FYNNEI. The DNA of the CDR3 is TGTGCCGGAGGACAGACCTACAATGAGCAGTTCTTC. This codes for CAGGQTYNEQFF.

The gene calls are TRBV7-2 and TRBJ2-1, with TRBD1 identical over 7 bases. The CDR3 is 15 amino acids. From germline, CDR1 is SGHTA and CDR2 FQGNSA. With 5 bases clipped from V and 2 bases from J, the junction kept 6 bases outside the gene matches. The CDR3 sequence is CASSLRQGTYNEQFF. The CDR3 DNA reads TGTGCCAGCAGCCTGCGACAGGGTACCTACAATGAGCAGTTCTTC.

The CDR3 DNA reads as TGTGCCAGCAGCCCTGATGACAGGGGCGACGAGCAGTACTTC. Translating it yields CASSPDDRGDEQYF. This chain links TRBV7-6 with TRBJ2-7, with TRBD1 matching 8 bases. The CDR3 is made up of 14 amino acids. The V and J ends lost 5 bases and 5 bases, in that order; junction bases with no gene match: 8. Germline loops: CDR1 SGHVS, CDR2 FNYEAQ. The variable domain in full, completed from reference TRBV7-6 and TRBJ2-7, reads GAGVSQSPRYKVTKRGQDVALRCDPISGHVSLYWYRQALGQGPEFLTYFNYEAQQDKSGLPNDRFSAERPEGSISTLTIQRTEQRDSAMYRCASSPDDRGDEQYFGPGTRLTVT.

The chain combines TRBV25-1 with TRBJ2-7, with 10 bases identical to TRBD2. The germline gives CDR1 MGHDK, CDR2 SYGVNS. Unmatched junction bases numbered 7, after V lost 6 bases and J lost 2 bases. The CDR3 is 15 residues long. For the CDR3, the DNA is TGTGCCAGCAGCGGGGGACTAGCGAATCCCTACGAGCAGTACTTC. It yields the protein CASSGGLANPYEQYF.

The V gene is TRBV28, the J gene TRBJ1-4; D is ambiguous. Germline V gene lookup returns CDR1 MDHEN and CDR2 SYDVKM. The CDR3 spans 13 residues. Deletions cut 2 bases from V and 7 bases from J, with 8 bases between. CDR3 sequence reads: CASSLTQSEKLFF. For the CDR3, the DNA is TGTGCCAGCAGTTTAACCCAGTCTGAAAAACTGTTTTTT.

V usage is TRBV28 and J usage is TRBJ1-5; the D is unclear. The CDR3 extends over 14 amino acids. Trimming took off 6 bases at V and 4 bases at J, with 13 bases between the two ends. Germline V gives CDR1 MDHEN, CDR2 SYDVKM. In nucleotides, the CDR3 is TGTGCCAGCAGCCCGGGTCAGCTTAATCAGCCCCAGCATTTT. Translating gives CASSPGQLNQPQHF.

This clone was detected only once. The chain links TRBV7-9 to TRBJ2-5; D possibly corresponds to TRBD1 (5 bases). CDR1 and CDR2 (germline): SEHNR, FQNEAQ (reference sequence). V lost 3 bases and J 4 bases, leaving 21 bases between the germline ends. This CDR3 region has 17 residues. The chain's CDR3 is CASSFRGTGSLRETQYF. CDR3 sequence (DNA): TGTGCCAGCAGCTTTCGTGGTACAGGTTCTCTCAGAGAGACCCAGTACTTC. The entire variable domain, with the rest obtained from reference TRBV7-9 and TRBJ2-5, is as follows: DTGVSQNPRHKITKRGQNVTFRCDPISEHNRLYWYRQTLGQGPEFLTYFQNEAQLEKSRLLSDRFSAERPKGSFSTLEIQRTEQGDSAMYLCASSFRGTGSLRETQYFGPGTRLLVL.

The gene calls are TRBV27 and TRBJ2-7; 8 nucleotides align to TRBD1. This CDR3 has 16 residues. In germline, CDR1 is MNHEY, CDR2 SMNVEV (reference sequence). With V trimmed by 6 bases and J by 0 bases, 10 bases remained unmatched. The CDR3 DNA reads TGTGCCAGCAGCCTAGGACAGGGTCCTAGCTCCTACGAGCAGTACTTC. This sequence encodes CASSLGQGPSSYEQYF.

The J gene is TRBJ2-3, the V gene TRBV6-5; no clear D gene. Trimming pared 4 bases from V and 4 bases from J, leaving 6 bases between. Germline V gene lookup returns CDR1 MNHEY and CDR2 SVGAGI. The CDR3 sequence is 12 residues long. This CDR3 reads CASSFNADTQYF. The DNA of the CDR3 is TGTGCCAGCAGTTTCAATGCAGATACGCAGTATTTT.

This chain joins TRBV5-1 and TRBJ2-1; D gene ambiguous. Trimming left V 4 bases short and J 7 bases short, with 6 bases between. Germline lookup yields CDR1 SGHRS and CDR2 YFSETQ. This CDR3 comprises 11 residues. CDR3: CASSTLNEQFF. CDR3 DNA sequence: TGCGCCAGCAGCACTTTAAATGAGCAGTTCTTC.

The chain uses TRBV2 and TRBJ1-2, with TRBD1 matching over 12 bases. V shed 6 bases, J shed 8 bases, and the junction held 10 bases outside the gene matches. This CDR3 region has 15 residues. CDR1 is SNHLY and CDR2 is FYNNEI in the germline V gene. In nucleotides, the CDR3 is TGTGCCAGCAGACCACTCCCGGGACAGGGGGCCGGCTACACCTTC. Translation: CASRPLPGQGAGYTF.

The CDR3 nucleotides read TGTGCCAGCAGCCAAGGGGGACTAGCGGGAGTACAGGGTACGCAGTATTTT. Protein: CASSQGGLAGVQGTQYF. The chain combines TRBV3-1 (or the pseudogene TRBV3-2) with TRBJ2-3; TRBD2 aligns across 14 bases. CDR1 and CDR2 (germline): LGHDT, YNNKEL (reference sequence). The CDR3 extends over 17 amino acids. Germline trimming cut 1 base from V and 8 bases from J; bases unmatched to any gene: 8.

The chain employs TRBV5-8 and TRBJ1-4; tentative D call: TRBD1 (6 bases). The CDR3 has 15 residues. Trimming removed 0 bases at V and 7 bases at J, with 13 bases between. The V gene's germline CDR1 is SGHTS and CDR2 YDEGEE. CDR3: CASSLALPRGEKLFF. CDR3 DNA sequence: TGTGCCAGCAGCTTGGCCCTCCCCAGGGGTGAAAAACTGTTTTTT.

This chain uses TRBV4-1 with TRBJ2-7, with 13 bases identical to TRBD2. The CDR3 has 18 amino acids. V was pared by 1 base and J by 2 bases, with 8 bases of the junction left unmatched. Germline CDR1 reads MGHRA; CDR2 reads YSYEKL. CDR3 in amino acids: CASSQGLALAGGPYEQYF. The CDR3 bases are TGCGCCAGCAGCCAAGGGTTGGCACTAGCGGGAGGGCCCTACGAGCAGTACTTC.

The V gene is TRBV4-1, the J gene TRBJ1-4; tentative D call: TRBD1 (5 bases). This CDR3 has 13 amino acids. Trimming took off 11 bases at V and 5 bases at J, with 15 bases between the two ends. Germline CDR1 and CDR2: MGHRA and YSYEKL. DNA of the CDR3: TGCGCCTCCCGGGGGTTGGGGAATGAAAAACTGTTTTTT. This translates into CASRGLGNEKLFF.

This chain connects TRBV29-1 to TRBJ2-1, with D possibly being TRBD2 (6 bases). This CDR3 region has 11 residues. Germline V gene lookup returns CDR1 SQVTM and CDR2 ANQGSEA. V lost 4 bases and J 9 bases, leaving 10 bases between the germline ends. DNA of the CDR3: TGCAGCGTTGCAGTGGGGGGTGAGCAGTTCTTC. This encodes CSVAVGGEQFF.

This chain joins TRBV4-1 and TRBJ1-1; 8 bases are a match to TRBD1. Per germline, CDR1 MGHRA and CDR2 YSYEKL. Trimming at V came to 1 base and at J to 8 bases, leaving 9 bases not matched to a gene. This CDR3 is built from 15 residues. Written as DNA, the CDR3 is TGCGCCAGCAGCCAAGGAGCAGGGGGCTCACGAGAAGCTTTCTTT. As protein: CASSQGAGGSREAFF.

This clone was observed a few times. The chain employs TRBV3-1 (or the pseudogene TRBV3-2) and TRBJ1-4, with D hard to call. The CDR3 has 15 amino acids. CDR1 LGHDT and CDR2 YNNKEL come from the germline V gene (reference sequence). The V and J ends lost 1 base and 3 bases respectively, with 9 bases between them. This chain's CDR3 is CASSQAVGANEKLFF. The CDR3 coding sequence is TGTGCCAGCAGCCAAGCAGTGGGAGCTAATGAAAAACTGTTTTTT.

The genes are TRBV19 and TRBJ1-5, with a tentative D call TRBD1 (5 bases). Germline CDR1 is LNHDA and CDR2 is SQIVND (reference sequence). The V and J ends lost 0 bases and 5 bases respectively, with 8 bases between them. This CDR3 comprises 14 residues. The CDR3 loop is CASSIDVTDQPQHF. The CDR3, as DNA: TGTGCCAGTAGTATAGATGTGACAGATCAGCCCCAGCATTTT.

This chain joins TRBV19 and TRBJ2-2; TRBD1 matches 7 bases. Trimming took 8 bases from V and 6 from J; bases not matched to a gene: 12. The germline V gene encodes CDR1 LNHDA and CDR2 SQIVND (reference sequence). The CDR3 length is 15 residues. Written as DNA, the CDR3 is TGTGCCAGTCAACAGGGGCCGACCGGGGCCGGGGAGCTGTTTTTT. This translates into CASQQGPTGAGELFF.

In the case of this clone: It is unclear where the CDR3 begins or ends on the DNA, so no DNA is shown, and the CDR3 is as TCRdb lists it. The chain uses TRBV19 and TRBJ2-7; the table calls TRBD1, which could not be checked here. Germline CDR1 is LNHDA and CDR2 is SQIVND (reference sequence). Counting both end residues, the CDR3 totals 14 amino acids. The CDR3 protein is CASTSDTSSYEQYF.

The gene calls are TRBV28 and TRBJ2-7, with D uncertain. This CDR3 is built from 13 residues. V gave up 7 bases and J gave up 5 bases, with 15 bases separating them. Germline V lookup: CDR1 MDHEN, CDR2 SYDVKM. CDR3 amino acids: CASNQLLADEQYF. CDR3 nucleotide sequence: TGTGCCAGCAACCAACTTTTAGCCGACGAGCAGTACTTC. Full variable domain (missing parts from reference TRBV28 and TRBJ2-7): DVKVTQSSRYLVKRTGEKVFLECVQDMDHENMFWYRQDPGLGLRLIYFSYDVKMKEKGDIPEGYSVSREKKERFSLILESASTNQTSMYLCASNQLLADEQYFGPGTRLTVT.

CDR3 nucleotides: TGCGCCAGCAGCCAGAGGGGAGCGGGAGTGGGTGAGCAGTTCTTC. It translates to CASSQRGAGVGEQFF. The chain is built from TRBV4-3 and TRBJ2-1; TRBD2 aligns across 8 bases. The V segment lost 3 bases and the J segment 9 bases; nucleotides outside the gene matches: 10. This CDR3 comprises 15 residues. Per the germline V gene, CDR1 is LGHNA and CDR2 is YSLEER.

The V gene is TRBV4-3, the J gene TRBJ2-6, with D maybe TRBD1 (6 bases). The CDR3 is 17 amino acids. Trimming cost V 5 bases and J 4 bases, with 18 bases left between them. Germline-derived CDR1 and CDR2 are LGHNA and YSLEER. Here the CDR3 reads CASSFGSGGSGANVLTF. For the CDR3, the DNA is TGCGCCAGCAGCTTCGGCTCTGGGGGCTCCGGGGCCAACGTCCTGACTTTC.

The genes are TRBV28 and TRBJ2-7; TRBD1 agrees at 8 bases. The germline CDR1 and CDR2 sequences are MDHEN and SYDVKM. After removal of 5 bases from V and 0 bases from J, the junction contained 6 bases not matched to a gene. The CDR3 has 15 amino acids. The CDR3: CASSQGTGLSYEQYF. Written as DNA, the CDR3 is TGTGCCAGCAGTCAGGGGACAGGCCTCTCCTACGAGCAGTACTTC.

The rearrangement links TRBV7-9 to TRBJ2-1; the D gene is possibly TRBD2 (5 bases). Trimming shortened V by 4 bases and J by 1 base, and 23 bases separated the two germline ends. Germline V gene lookup returns CDR1 SEHNR and CDR2 FQNEAQ (reference sequence). The CDR3 sequence is 19 residues long. CDR3 DNA sequence: TGTGCCAGCAGCTCAGAGCCCCGCTTTGGGAGTAGGTCCTACAATGAGCAGTTCTTC. Its translation: CASSSEPRFGSRSYNEQFF.

This rearrangement joins TRBV9 to TRBJ1-6; TRBD1 matches 7 bases. The CDR3 has 15 residues. The trim removed 1 base at V and 10 bases at J, leaving 8 bases unmatched. Looked up from germline, CDR1 is SGDLS and CDR2 is YYNGEE. The CDR3 sequence: CASSVNNRGGSPLHF. The DNA for the CDR3 is TGTGCCAGCAGCGTAAACAACAGGGGTGGATCACCCCTCCACTTT.

The chain is built from TRBV2 and TRBJ2-5; D is unclear. Germline V gene lookup returns CDR1 SNHLY and CDR2 FYNNEI. Between the trimmed V and J ends, which lost 3 bases and 2 bases, there was a span of 10 bases. The CDR3 spans 14 residues. The CDR3 sequence: CASSDGLLQETQYF. The CDR3 nucleotides are TGTGCCAGCAGTGATGGGCTGTTACAAGAGACCCAGTACTTC.